The TCR beta chain under discussion was sequenced for a study of cytomegalovirus exposure and HLA in healthy donors. Looking at the study overall: Of 398 genotyped donors, about 80% clustered with self-reported Caucasian donors.

General study points: In an earlier analysis, about 87% or about 30%: the productive usage of most TCR beta V segments. The study found most TCR sequences rare, yet found some public TCRs in many donors. Testing in vitro showed a few CMV-associated chains specific for CMV antigens.

To note about this clone: Its antigen is still unknown.

Both 60 Vbeta primers and 13 Jbeta primers went into the PCR. Assay: immunoSEQ multiplex PCR; the TCRdb copy retains only in-frame clones and omits some. This sample has tens of thousands of clones; about 73% occur once, and the top ten carry more than 13%. This TCR came from a woman between 50 and 59 years old in good health and CMV-seropositive. Sequenced material: PBMCs.

The CDR3 DNA is TGTGCCAGCTCACCAGAGACAGGGGACAATGAGCAGTTCTTC. Residues: CASSPETGDNEQFF. The V gene is TRBV18, the J gene TRBJ2-1; 8 bases fit TRBD1. Germline-derived CDR1 and CDR2 are KGHSH and LQKENI. The V and J ends lost 2 bases and 5 bases, in that order; junction bases with no gene match: 2. This CDR3 spans 14 amino acids. The variable domain in full, completed from reference TRBV18 and TRBJ2-1, reads NAGVMQNPRHLVRRRGQEARLRCSPMKGHSHVYWYRQLPEEGLKFMVYLQKENIIDESGMPKERFSAEFPKEGPSILRIQQVVRGDSAAYFCASSPETGDNEQFFGPGTRLTVL.